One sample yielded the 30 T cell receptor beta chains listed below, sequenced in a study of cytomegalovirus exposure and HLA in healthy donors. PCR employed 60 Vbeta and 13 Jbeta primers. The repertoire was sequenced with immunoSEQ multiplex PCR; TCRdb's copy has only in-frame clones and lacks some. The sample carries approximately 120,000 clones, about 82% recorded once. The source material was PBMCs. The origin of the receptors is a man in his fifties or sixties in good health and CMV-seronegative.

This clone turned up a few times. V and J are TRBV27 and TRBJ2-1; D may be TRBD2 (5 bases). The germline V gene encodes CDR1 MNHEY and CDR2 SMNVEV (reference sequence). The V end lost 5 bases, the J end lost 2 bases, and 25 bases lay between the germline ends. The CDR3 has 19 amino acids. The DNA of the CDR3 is TGTGCCAGCAGTCATCGACCTTTTCCCGGGATCTTTACCTACAATGAGCAGTTCTTC. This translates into CASSHRPFPGIFTYNEQFF.

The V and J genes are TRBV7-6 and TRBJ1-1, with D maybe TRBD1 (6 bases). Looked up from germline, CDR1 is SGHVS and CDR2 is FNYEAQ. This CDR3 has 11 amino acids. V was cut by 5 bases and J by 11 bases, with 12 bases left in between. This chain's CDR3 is CASSAQGEAFF. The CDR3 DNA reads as TGTGCCAGCAGCGCACAGGGAGAGGCTTTCTTT.

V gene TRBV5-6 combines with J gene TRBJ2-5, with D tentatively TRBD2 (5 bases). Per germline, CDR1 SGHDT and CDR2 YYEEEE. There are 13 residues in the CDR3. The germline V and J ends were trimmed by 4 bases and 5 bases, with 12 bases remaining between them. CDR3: CASSLTDSETQYF. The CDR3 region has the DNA TGTGCCAGCAGCCTGACGGACTCGGAGACCCAGTACTTC.

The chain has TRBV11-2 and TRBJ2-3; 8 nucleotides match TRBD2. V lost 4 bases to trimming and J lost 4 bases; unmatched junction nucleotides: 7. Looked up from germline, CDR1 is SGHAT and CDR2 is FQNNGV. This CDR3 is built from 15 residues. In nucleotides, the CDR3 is TGTGCCAGCAGCTGGGGAACTAGCGGACCAGATACGCAGTATTTT. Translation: CASSWGTSGPDTQYF.

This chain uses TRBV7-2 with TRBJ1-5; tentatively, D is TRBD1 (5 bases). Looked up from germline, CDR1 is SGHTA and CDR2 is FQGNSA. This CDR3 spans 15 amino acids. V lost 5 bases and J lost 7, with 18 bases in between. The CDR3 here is CASSRGSGVGQPQHF. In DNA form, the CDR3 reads TGTGCCAGCAGCCGCGGGTCGGGGGTTGGCCAGCCCCAGCATTTT.

The CDR3 nucleotides are TGTGCCACCAGCAGAGATCTCAGCGGACTAGCGGGGGGGCGAGGTGAGCAGTTCTTC. The encoded protein is CATSRDLSGLAGGRGEQFF. The V and J genes are TRBV15 and TRBJ2-1; 15 bases line up with TRBD2. Germline V gives CDR1 LNHNV, CDR2 YYDKDF (reference sequence). This CDR3 has 19 amino acids. The junction had 12 bases not matched to a gene; V was cut back by 0 bases and J by 9 bases.

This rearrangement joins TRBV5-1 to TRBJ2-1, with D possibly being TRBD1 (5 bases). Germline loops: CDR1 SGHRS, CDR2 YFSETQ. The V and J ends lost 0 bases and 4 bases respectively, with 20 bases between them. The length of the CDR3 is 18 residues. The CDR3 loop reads CASSLVSGRIRTYNEQFF. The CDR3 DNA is TGCGCCAGCAGCTTGGTTTCCGGAAGAATAAGGACATACAATGAGCAGTTCTTC.

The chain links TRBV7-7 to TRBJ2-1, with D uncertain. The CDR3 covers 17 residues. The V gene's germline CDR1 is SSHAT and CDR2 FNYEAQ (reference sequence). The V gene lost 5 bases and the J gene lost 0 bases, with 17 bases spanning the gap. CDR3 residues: CASSPLPQESSYNEQFF. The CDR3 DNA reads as TGTGCCAGCAGCCCACTCCCCCAGGAAAGCTCCTACAATGAGCAGTTCTTC.

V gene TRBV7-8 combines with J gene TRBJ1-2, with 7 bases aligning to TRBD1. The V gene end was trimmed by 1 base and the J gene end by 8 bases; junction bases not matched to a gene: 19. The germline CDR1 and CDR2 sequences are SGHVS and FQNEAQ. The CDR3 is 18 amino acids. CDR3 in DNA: TGTGCCAGCAGCTTAGGTGGAATGGGCTTAAGGGGGCAAGGAGGCTACACCTTC. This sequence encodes CASSLGGMGLRGQGGYTF.

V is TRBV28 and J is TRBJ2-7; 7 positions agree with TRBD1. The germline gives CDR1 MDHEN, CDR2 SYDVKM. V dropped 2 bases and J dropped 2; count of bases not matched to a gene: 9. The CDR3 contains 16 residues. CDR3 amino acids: CASSLDSRGQTYEQYV. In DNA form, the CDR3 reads TGTGCCAGCAGTTTAGATTCCCGGGGACAGACCTACGAGCAGTACGTC.

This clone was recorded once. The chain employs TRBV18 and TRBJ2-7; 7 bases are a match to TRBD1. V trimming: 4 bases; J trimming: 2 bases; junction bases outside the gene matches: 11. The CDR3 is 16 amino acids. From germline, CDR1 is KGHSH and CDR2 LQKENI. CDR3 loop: CASSLLYTGQTYEQYF. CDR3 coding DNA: TGTGCCAGCTCACTTCTTTACACGGGACAGACCTACGAGCAGTACTTC.

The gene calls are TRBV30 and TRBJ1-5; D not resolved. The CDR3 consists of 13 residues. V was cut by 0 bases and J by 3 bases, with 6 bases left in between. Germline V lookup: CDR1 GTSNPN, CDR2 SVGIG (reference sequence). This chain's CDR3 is CAWSVGVNQPQHF. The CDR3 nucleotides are TGTGCCTGGAGTGTCGGAGTCAATCAGCCCCAGCATTTT.

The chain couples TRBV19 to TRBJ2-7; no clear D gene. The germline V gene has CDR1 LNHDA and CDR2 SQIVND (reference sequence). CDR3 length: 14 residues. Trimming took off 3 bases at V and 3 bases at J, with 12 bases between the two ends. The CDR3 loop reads CASSISRKDYEQYF. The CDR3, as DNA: TGTGCCAGTAGTATTTCCAGGAAAGACTACGAGCAGTACTTC. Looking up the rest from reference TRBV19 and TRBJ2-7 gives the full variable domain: DGGITQSPKYLFRKEGQNVTLSCEQNLNHDAMYWYRQDPGQGLRLIYYSQIVNDFQKGDIAEGYSVSREKKESFPLTVTSAQKNPTAFYLCASSISRKDYEQYFGPGTRLTVT.

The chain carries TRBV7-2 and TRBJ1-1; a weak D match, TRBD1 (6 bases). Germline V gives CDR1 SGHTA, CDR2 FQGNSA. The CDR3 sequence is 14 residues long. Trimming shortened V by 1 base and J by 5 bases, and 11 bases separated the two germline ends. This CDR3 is CASSLGGQGTEAFF. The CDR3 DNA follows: TGTGCCAGCAGCTTAGGGGGGCAGGGGACTGAAGCTTTCTTT.

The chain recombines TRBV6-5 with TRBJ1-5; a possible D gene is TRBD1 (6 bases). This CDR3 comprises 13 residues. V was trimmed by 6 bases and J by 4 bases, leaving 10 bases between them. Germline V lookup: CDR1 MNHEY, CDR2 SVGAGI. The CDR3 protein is CASSGQQNQPQHF. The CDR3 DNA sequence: TGTGCCAGCAGCGGACAGCAGAATCAGCCCCAGCATTTT.

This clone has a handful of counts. The CDR3 is CASGLAAHGTPFF. CDR3 coding DNA: TGTGCTAGTGGTTTGGCGGCTCACGGGACACCTTTCTTT. The V gene is TRBV12-5, the J gene TRBJ1-1, with D maybe TRBD1 (6 bases). The V gene lost 1 base and the J gene lost 12 bases, with 15 bases spanning the gap. Germline CDR1 LGHNT, CDR2 FRNRAP. The CDR3 spans 13 residues.

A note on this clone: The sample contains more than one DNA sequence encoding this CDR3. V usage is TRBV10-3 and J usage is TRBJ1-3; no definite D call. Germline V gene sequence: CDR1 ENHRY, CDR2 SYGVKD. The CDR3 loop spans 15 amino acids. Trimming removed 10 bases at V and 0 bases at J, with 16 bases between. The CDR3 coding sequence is TGTGCCACAGGACGGGAAAAGAGCTCTGGAAACACCATATATTTT. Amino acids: CATGREKSSGNTIYF.

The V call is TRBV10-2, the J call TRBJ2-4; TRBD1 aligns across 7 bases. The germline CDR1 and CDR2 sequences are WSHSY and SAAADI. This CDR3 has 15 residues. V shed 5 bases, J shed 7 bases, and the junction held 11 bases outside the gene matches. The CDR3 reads CASSPVLGGGNIQYF. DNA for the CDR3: TGCGCCAGCAGTCCCGTGTTAGGGGGCGGGAACATTCAGTACTTC.

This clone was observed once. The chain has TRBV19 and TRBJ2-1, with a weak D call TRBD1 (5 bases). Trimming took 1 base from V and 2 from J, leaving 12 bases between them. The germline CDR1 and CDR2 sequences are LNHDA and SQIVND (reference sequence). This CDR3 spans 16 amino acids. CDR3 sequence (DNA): TGTGCCAGTAGTATAGCCAGGGCCCCTCCCTACAATGAGCAGTTCTTC. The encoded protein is CASSIARAPPYNEQFF.

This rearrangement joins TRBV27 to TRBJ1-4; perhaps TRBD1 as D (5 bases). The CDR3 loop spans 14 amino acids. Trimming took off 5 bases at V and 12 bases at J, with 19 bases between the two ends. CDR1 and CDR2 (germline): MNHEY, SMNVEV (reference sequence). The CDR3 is CASSHTGGRYQLFF. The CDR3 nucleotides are TGTGCCAGCAGTCACACAGGAGGGCGATATCAACTGTTTTTT. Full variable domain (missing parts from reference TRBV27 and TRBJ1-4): EAQVTQNPRYLITVTGKKLTVTCSQNMNHEYMSWYRQDPGLGLRQIYYSMNVEVTDKGDVPEGYKVSRKEKRNFPLILESPSPNQTSLYFCASSHTGGRYQLFFGSGTQLSVL.

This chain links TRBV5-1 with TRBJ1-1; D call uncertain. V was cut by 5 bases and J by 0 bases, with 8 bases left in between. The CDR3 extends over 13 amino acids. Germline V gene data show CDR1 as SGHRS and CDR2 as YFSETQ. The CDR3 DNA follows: TGCGCCAGCAGGAGGGAAATGAACACTGAAGCTTTCTTT. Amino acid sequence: CASRREMNTEAFF. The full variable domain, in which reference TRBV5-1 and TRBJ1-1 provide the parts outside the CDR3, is KAGVTQTPRYLIKTRGQQVTLSCSPISGHRSVSWYQQTPGQGLQFLFEYFSETQRNKGNFPGRFSGRQFSNSRSEMNVSTLELGDSALYLCASRREMNTEAFFGQGTRLTVV.

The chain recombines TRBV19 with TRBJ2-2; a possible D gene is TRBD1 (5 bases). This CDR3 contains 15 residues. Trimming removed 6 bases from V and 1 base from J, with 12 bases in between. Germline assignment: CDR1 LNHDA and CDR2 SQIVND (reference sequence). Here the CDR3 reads CASRPRQRNTGELFF. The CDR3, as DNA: TGTGCCAGTAGGCCCCGACAGAGGAACACCGGGGAGCTGTTTTTT.

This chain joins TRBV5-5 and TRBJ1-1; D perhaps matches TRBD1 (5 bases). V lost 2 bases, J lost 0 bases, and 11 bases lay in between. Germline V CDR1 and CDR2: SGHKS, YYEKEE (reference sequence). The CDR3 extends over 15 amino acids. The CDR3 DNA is TGTGCCAGCAGCTTCAACGGGGGGTTGAACACTGAAGCTTTCTTT. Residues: CASSFNGGLNTEAFF.

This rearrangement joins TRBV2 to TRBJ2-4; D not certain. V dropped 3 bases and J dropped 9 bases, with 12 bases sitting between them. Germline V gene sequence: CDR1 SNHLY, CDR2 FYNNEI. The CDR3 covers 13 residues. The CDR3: CASSERLNGIQYF. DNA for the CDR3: TGTGCCAGCAGTGAGCGGCTTAACGGCATTCAGTACTTC.

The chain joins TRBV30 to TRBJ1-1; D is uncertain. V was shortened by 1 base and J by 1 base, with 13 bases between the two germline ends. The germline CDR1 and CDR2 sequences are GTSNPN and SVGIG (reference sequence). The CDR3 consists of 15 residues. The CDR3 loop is CAWSGSRGWNTEAFF. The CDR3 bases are TGTGCCTGGAGTGGGTCGAGAGGATGGAACACTGAAGCTTTCTTT.

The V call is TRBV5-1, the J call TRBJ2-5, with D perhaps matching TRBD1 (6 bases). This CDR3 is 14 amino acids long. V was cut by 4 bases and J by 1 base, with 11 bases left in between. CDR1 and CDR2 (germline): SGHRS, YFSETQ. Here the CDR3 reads CASSQGGAQETQYF. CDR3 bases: TGCGCCAGCAGCCAAGGGGGTGCCCAAGAGACCCAGTACTTC.

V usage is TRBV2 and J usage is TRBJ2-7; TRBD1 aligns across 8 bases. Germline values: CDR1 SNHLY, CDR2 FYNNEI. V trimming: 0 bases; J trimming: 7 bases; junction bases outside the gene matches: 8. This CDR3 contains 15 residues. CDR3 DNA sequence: TGTGCCAGCAGTGAAGCGCAGGGGGCTCTGTTGGAGCAGTACTTC. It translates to CASSEAQGALLEQYF.

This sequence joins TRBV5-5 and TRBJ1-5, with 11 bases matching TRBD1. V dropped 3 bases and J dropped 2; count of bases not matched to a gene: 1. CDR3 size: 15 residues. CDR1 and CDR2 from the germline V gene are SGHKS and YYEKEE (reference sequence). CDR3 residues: CASSWDRGGNQPQHF. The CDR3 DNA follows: TGTGCCAGCAGCTGGGACAGGGGGGGCAATCAGCCCCAGCATTTT.

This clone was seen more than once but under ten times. The CDR3 nucleotides read TGCGCCAGCAGCCAAGGGGACAGGACCTCACCCCTCCACTTT. Residues: CASSQGDRTSPLHF. The chain links TRBV4-1 to TRBJ1-6; 8 bases agree with TRBD1. Germline trimming cut 1 base from V and 10 bases from J; bases unmatched to any gene: 3. The germline gives CDR1 MGHRA, CDR2 YSYEKL. This CDR3 spans 14 amino acids.

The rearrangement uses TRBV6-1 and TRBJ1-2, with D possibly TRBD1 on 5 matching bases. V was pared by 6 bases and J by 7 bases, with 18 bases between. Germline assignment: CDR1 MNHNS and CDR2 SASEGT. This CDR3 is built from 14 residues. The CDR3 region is CASRENGRGGGYTF. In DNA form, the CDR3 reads TGTGCCAGCAGGGAAAATGGGAGGGGTGGTGGCTACACCTTC.